The 21 T cell receptor beta chains below were found in one sample sequenced in a study of T cell changes during pregnancy in multiple sclerosis. Only in-frame clones appear in the TCRdb table, and some are missing; sequencing was by immunoSEQ multiplex PCR. The sample lists roughly 41,000 clones, 94% occurring once. The sequences come from peripheral blood, collected in the third trimester of pregnancy. All receptors come from a female donor with multiple sclerosis, enrolled in a pregnancy study.

This clone was observed a single time. This rearrangement joins TRBV30 to TRBJ1-2; a weak D match, TRBD1 (5 bases). Trimming left V 2 bases short and J 2 bases short, with 9 bases between. CDR3 length equals 13 residues. Germline CDR1 is GTSNPN and CDR2 is SVGIG (reference sequence). The DNA for the CDR3 is TGTGCCTGGAGTCACAGGAGAAACTATGGCTACACCTTC. Protein: CAWSHRRNYGYTF.

The DNA of the CDR3 is TGTGCCAGCAGCGTAGATAGCGGGGTCTACGAGCAGTACTTC. Protein: CASSVDSGVYEQYF. The chain couples TRBV9 to TRBJ2-7; the match to TRBD2 covers 8 bases. CDR1 SGDLS and CDR2 YYNGEE come from the germline V gene. The trim removed 0 bases at V and 3 bases at J, leaving 2 bases unmatched. This CDR3 comprises 14 residues.

The V gene is TRBV15, the J gene TRBJ2-7, with D possibly being TRBD1 (7 bases). Germline V CDR1 and CDR2: LNHNV, YYDKDF (reference sequence). V was pared by 2 bases and J by 5 bases, with 19 bases between. The CDR3 runs 16 residues. The CDR3 DNA follows: TGTGCCACCAGCAGACAGGGACAGTTTCGGGGGAACGAGCAGTACTTC. Amino acid sequence: CATSRQGQFRGNEQYF. The variable domain in full, with the rest retrieved from reference TRBV15 and TRBJ2-7, is DAMVIQNPRYQVTQFGKPVTLSCSQTLNHNVMYWYQQKSSQAPKLLFHYYDKDFNNEADTPDNFQSRRPNTSFCFLDIRSPGLGDTAMYLCATSRQGQFRGNEQYFGPGTRLTVT.

V usage is TRBV9 and J usage is TRBJ2-3; 7 bases map to TRBD1. From germline, CDR1 is SGDLS and CDR2 YYNGEE. This CDR3 spans 17 amino acids. V was pared by 4 bases and J by 1 base, with 12 bases of the junction left unmatched. CDR3 nucleotides: TGTGCCAGCAGCAAACGACAGGGAAACTCCGGCACAGATACGCAGTATTTT. Its protein is CASSKRQGNSGTDTQYF. Filled out from reference TRBV9 and TRBJ2-3, the complete variable domain reads DSGVTQTPKHLITATGQRVTLRCSPRSGDLSVYWYQQSLDQGLQFLIQYYNGEERAKGNILERFSAQQFPDLHSELNLSSLELGDSALYFCASSKRQGNSGTDTQYFGPGTRLTVL.

This rearrangement joins TRBV7-9 to TRBJ2-3, with a tentative D call TRBD1 (5 bases). This CDR3 contains 18 residues. The germline V gene has CDR1 SEHNR and CDR2 FQNEAQ (reference sequence). V was trimmed by 1 base and J by 2 bases, leaving 19 bases between them. CDR3 region: CASSLGWFGDRYTDTQYF. The CDR3 bases are TGTGCCAGCAGCTTAGGATGGTTCGGTGACAGATACACAGATACGCAGTATTTT.

The chain has TRBV21-1 and TRBJ2-4; whether TRBD2, the table's D call, matches the DNA was not checked. TRBV21-1 is labeled a pseudogene. The length of the CDR3 is 17 residues. Here the CDR3 DNA reads TGTGCCAGCAGCAGACTTCGCCAGAGGCCCTCCAAAAACATTCAGTACTTC. Its protein product is CASSRLRQRPSKNIQYF.

The chain carries TRBV23-1 and TRBJ2-7; the match to TRBD2 covers 11 bases. TRBV23-1 is given ORF status, its function remaining uncertain. V shed 2 bases and J 3 bases; nucleotides not matched to a gene: 12. The CDR3 has 18 residues. The CDR3 bases are TGCGCCAGCAGTCAACAAGTAGCGGGAGGGCCGACAAGCTACGAGCAGTACTTC. Translated: CASSQQVAGGPTSYEQYF.

The genes are TRBV6-1 and TRBJ2-7; TRBD1 matches at 7 bases. Germline CDR1 reads MNHNS; CDR2 reads SASEGT. The CDR3 is 14 amino acids. V trimming: 4 bases; J trimming: 2 bases; junction bases outside the gene matches: 5. CDR3 sequence reads: CASSGQGLTYEQYF. In nucleotides, the CDR3 is TGTGCCAGCAGTGGACAGGGATTAACCTACGAGCAGTACTTC.

The genes are TRBV5-4 and TRBJ1-1; D not certain. The germline V gene encodes CDR1 SGHNT and CDR2 YYREEE (reference sequence). V lost 0 bases, J lost 4 bases, and 7 bases lay in between. This CDR3 contains 13 residues. The DNA for the CDR3 is TGTGCCAGCAGCTTGGGCGAGGGCACTGAAGCTTTCTTT. Amino acid sequence: CASSLGEGTEAFF.

The chain couples TRBV27 to TRBJ2-1, with 8 nucleotides matching TRBD2. The length of the CDR3 is 14 residues. In germline, CDR1 is MNHEY, CDR2 SMNVEV (reference sequence). V was pared by 5 bases and J by 6 bases, with 6 bases of the junction left unmatched. This chain's CDR3 is CASSLLADFNEQFF. DNA for the CDR3: TGTGCCAGCAGTCTACTAGCGGACTTCAATGAGCAGTTCTTC.

This clone was observed once. This chain connects TRBV29-1 to TRBJ2-1, with 11 positions matching TRBD2. CDR3 length: 16 amino acids. Germline loops: CDR1 SQVTM, CDR2 ANQGSEA. V shed 3 bases, J shed 6 bases, and the junction held 10 bases outside the gene matches. CDR3 sequence: CSVDGTSGIQSNEQFF. For the CDR3, the DNA is TGCAGCGTTGATGGGACTAGCGGAATTCAGAGCAATGAGCAGTTCTTC.

CDR3 nucleotide sequence: TGTGCCAGCAGCCCTATCTGGGACCTCGAGGGGAGGGAGACCCAGTACTTC. Amino acid sequence: CASSPIWDLEGRETQYF. The chain uses TRBV7-2 and TRBJ2-5; D possibly corresponds to TRBD2 (6 bases). This CDR3 has 17 amino acids. Per the germline V gene, CDR1 is SGHTA and CDR2 is FQGNSA. Deletions cut 5 bases from V and 5 bases from J, with 24 bases between.

The gene calls are TRBV14 and TRBJ2-3; 10 bases are shared with TRBD2. CDR1 is SGHDN and CDR2 is FVKESK in the germline V gene. The CDR3 has 15 residues. With V trimmed by 5 bases and J by 4 bases, 6 bases remained unmatched. As DNA, the CDR3 is TGTGCCAGCAGCAGGGCTAGCGGGGGATCAGATACGCAGTATTTT. Its translation: CASSRASGGSDTQYF.

This clone has a handful of counts. The rearrangement joins TRBV7-2 to TRBJ1-2; perhaps TRBD1 as D (6 bases). Trimming left V 6 bases short and J 0 bases short, with 14 bases between. The CDR3 contains 15 residues. The germline V gene has CDR1 SGHTA and CDR2 FQGNSA. CDR3 nucleotides: TGTGCCAGCAGGCTTCAGGACAGCACTAACTATGGCTACACCTTC. It translates to CASRLQDSTNYGYTF.

The chain joins TRBV28 to TRBJ1-5; unclear D gene. The CDR3 has 12 residues. Germline loops: CDR1 MDHEN, CDR2 SYDVKM. The V and J ends lost 5 bases and 10 bases respectively, with 12 bases between them. In nucleotides, the CDR3 is TGTGCCAGCAGTCCTCTACTAGGTCCCCAGCATTTT. It codes for CASSPLLGPQHF.

V is TRBV19 and J is TRBJ1-5; 7 bases line up with TRBD1. Germline V CDR1 and CDR2: LNHDA, SQIVND (reference sequence). This CDR3 is built from 15 residues. V lost 5 bases to trimming and J lost 1 base; unmatched junction nucleotides: 5. The CDR3 nucleotides read TGTGCCAGTAGTGCGACAGGGAGAAGCAATCAGCCCCAGCATTTT. Translation gives CASSATGRSNQPQHF.

In this sample, this clone turned up once. The V call is TRBV7-2, the J call TRBJ2-7; 7 bases line up with TRBD1. The CDR3 consists of 16 residues. In germline, CDR1 is SGHTA, CDR2 FQGNSA. V lost 3 bases, J lost 3 bases, and 11 bases stayed unmatched. CDR3 residues: CASSLETGTYGYEQYF. CDR3 bases: TGTGCCAGCAGCTTGGAGACAGGGACCTATGGCTACGAGCAGTACTTC.

The rearrangement links TRBV5-8 to TRBJ1-2, with TRBD1 identical over 11 bases. V was clipped by 5 bases and J by 2 bases; unmatched bases: 14. The CDR3 has 18 amino acids. Per germline, CDR1 SGHTS and CDR2 YDEGEE. The CDR3 DNA sequence: TGTGCCAGCAGTCACGGACAGGGGGCCCCTACCGGAAACTATGGCTACACCTTC. As protein: CASSHGQGAPTGNYGYTF.

The V and J genes are TRBV19 and TRBJ2-2; 9 bases align to TRBD1. CDR1 is LNHDA, CDR2 SQIVND, per germline (reference sequence). The V segment lost 11 bases and the J segment 5 bases; nucleotides outside the gene matches: 15. The CDR3 is 16 residues long. CDR3 nucleotides: TGTGCCGCAGGCAGGTTGACGGGACAGGGAACCGGGGAGCTGTTTTTT. As protein: CAAGRLTGQGTGELFF.

The rearrangement uses TRBV7-2 and TRBJ1-1; TRBD1 might be the D (5 bases). Germline-derived CDR1 and CDR2 are SGHTA and FQGNSA. This CDR3 has 13 residues. Trimming pared 4 bases from V and 3 bases from J, leaving 9 bases between. CDR3 sequence (DNA): TGTGCCAGCAGCTGGGACTCGGACACTGAAGCTTTCTTT. Its translation: CASSWDSDTEAFF.

The rearrangement links TRBV5-5 to TRBJ2-7; weak D call: TRBD2 (5 bases). Germline CDR1 reads SGHKS; CDR2 reads YYEKEE (reference sequence). The V gene lost 0 bases and the J gene lost 7 bases, with 14 bases spanning the gap. CDR3 size: 14 residues. DNA for the CDR3: TGTGCCAGCAGCTTGGCCGACCTCGGGGTTGAGCAGTACTTC. It yields the protein CASSLADLGVEQYF.